The 25 T cell receptor beta chains given below trace back to one sample, sequenced in a study of T cell responses to AZD1222 COVID-19 vaccine (dated by TCRdb to the early 2020s). In the paper's terms, the time point label means: about 28 days (+/-7) after the second vaccine dose. The library came from the immunoSEQ multiplex PCR assay. The source is immuneACCESS, and TCRdb retained only in-frame sequences with V and J called. Part of the clones is not carried over; for the studies checked, unresolved V genes explain less than half of this, and the remainder is unexplained. The sample includes 110,000 or so clones, with about 88% observed a single time. 44% of the sample is held by the ten biggest clonotypes. The starting material was peripheral blood, obtained 28 days after the second AZD1222 dose. The source of these receptors is an adult who received the AZD1222 COVID-19 vaccine.

This chain links TRBV18 with TRBJ1-4; TRBD1 matches 7 bases. This CDR3 is built from 14 residues. Germline-derived CDR1 and CDR2 are KGHSH and LQKENI. V trimming: 4 bases; J trimming: 7 bases; junction bases outside the gene matches: 6. In DNA form, the CDR3 reads TGTGCCAGCTCACTTGACAGGGCCTTTGAAAAACTGTTTTTT. Translated, it gives CASSLDRAFEKLFF.

The rearrangement uses TRBV7-6 and TRBJ1-4; tentatively, D is TRBD1 (6 bases). Looked up from germline, CDR1 is SGHVS and CDR2 is FNYEAQ. The CDR3 runs to 16 residues. The V end lost 3 bases, the J end lost 7 bases, and 18 bases lay between the germline ends. The CDR3 coding sequence is TGTGCCAGCAGCTTTTGGACAGTTGGCGAGGGTGAAAAACTGTTTTTT. This gives the protein CASSFWTVGEGEKLFF.

The CDR3 nucleotides are TGTGCCAGCAGCTCAGGGTTCGGCTATGGCTACACCTTC. Residues: CASSSGFGYGYTF. This chain uses TRBV7-9 with TRBJ1-2, with D possibly matching TRBD1 (5 bases). Per germline, CDR1 SEHNR and CDR2 FQNEAQ (reference sequence). The CDR3 has 13 amino acids. Deletions cut 4 bases from V and 4 bases from J, with 10 bases between.

The chain is built from TRBV4-2 and TRBJ2-1, with 12 bases fitting TRBD2. There are 15 residues in the CDR3. V was clipped by 4 bases and J by 6 bases; unmatched bases: 4. Per the germline V gene, CDR1 is LGHNA and CDR2 is YNFKEQ. The CDR3 coding sequence is TGTGCCAGCAGCCTAGAGACTAGCGGGAGCAATGAGCAGTTCTTC. It translates to CASSLETSGSNEQFF.

The CDR3 nucleotides read TGTGCCAGCAGCAAAGATGGGACGTGGGATTACGAGCAGTACTTC. Protein product: CASSKDGTWDYEQYF. This chain joins TRBV21-1 and TRBJ2-7. TRBV21-1 is termed a pseudogene. This CDR3 comprises 15 residues.

This chain uses TRBV7-2 with TRBJ2-7; a weak D match, TRBD2 (6 bases). Trimming cost V 7 bases and J 7 bases, with 20 bases left between them. The CDR3 contains 14 residues. The germline V gene has CDR1 SGHTA and CDR2 FQGNSA. This CDR3 reads CASNEGAGLREQYF. CDR3 nucleotides: TGTGCCAGCAATGAGGGAGCGGGCCTGAGGGAGCAGTACTTC. The full variable domain, its missing parts supplied by reference TRBV7-2 and TRBJ2-7, is GAGVSQSPSNKVTEKGKDVELRCDPISGHTALYWYRQSLGQGLEFLIYFQGNSAPDKSGLPSDRFSAERTGGSVSTLTIQRTQQEDSAVYLCASNEGAGLREQYFGPGTRLTVT.

The chain is built from TRBV28 and TRBJ1-1; D not resolved. CDR3 length: 14 amino acids. V dropped 1 base and J dropped 6 bases, with 12 bases sitting between them. Germline V gene lookup returns CDR1 MDHEN and CDR2 SYDVKM. The CDR3 protein is CASSLLEGVAEAFF. DNA for the CDR3: TGTGCCAGCAGTTTATTAGAGGGAGTCGCTGAAGCTTTCTTT.

V and J are TRBV5-1 and TRBJ1-1; possibly TRBD1 for D (5 bases). The CDR3 runs 13 residues. Deletions cut 0 bases from V and 5 bases from J, with 8 bases between. CDR1 and CDR2 (germline): SGHRS, YFSETQ. The chain's CDR3 is CASSLGGDTEAFF. As DNA, the CDR3 is TGCGCCAGCAGCTTGGGAGGGGATACTGAAGCTTTCTTT.

The sample holds one count of this clone. V and J are TRBV18 and TRBJ2-7, with D maybe TRBD2 (7 bases). The ends were cut back, 5 bases at V and 2 bases at J, with 19 bases in the middle. CDR1 and CDR2 from the germline V gene are KGHSH and LQKENI. The CDR3 has 16 residues. The CDR3 nucleotides are TGTGCCAGCTCATTATCCTTCGGGGGGCCCGCCTACGAGCAGTACTTC. This translates into CASSLSFGGPAYEQYF.

The chain has TRBV5-1 and TRBJ2-2; no firm D call. V was clipped by 0 bases and J by 6 bases, with 9 bases between them. This CDR3 contains 14 residues. Germline CDR1 and CDR2: SGHRS and YFSETQ. The CDR3 nucleotides are TGCGCCAGCAGCTTGGTGTCCTCGGCCGGGGAGCTGTTTTTT. Protein sequence: CASSLVSSAGELFF.

The chain couples TRBV7-2 to TRBJ2-1, with TRBD2 matching over 7 bases. Germline trimming cut 1 base from V and 7 bases from J; bases unmatched to any gene: 10. The CDR3 has 16 residues. From germline, CDR1 is SGHTA and CDR2 FQGNSA. The CDR3, as DNA: TGTGCCAGCAGCTTAGGGTTCGTGGGAGGGACTAATGAGCAGTTCTTC. This encodes CASSLGFVGGTNEQFF.

This chain uses TRBV28 with TRBJ1-6; TRBD1 matches 9 bases. Germline CDR1 MDHEN, CDR2 SYDVKM. CDR3 size: 17 residues. Trimming removed 2 bases from V and 3 bases from J; junction bases left unmatched: 5. This chain's CDR3 is CASSLGAGQGYNSPLHF. In DNA form, the CDR3 reads TGTGCCAGCAGTTTAGGTGCGGGACAGGGCTATAATTCACCCCTCCACTTT. The whole variable domain, filled in from reference TRBV28 and TRBJ1-6, reads DVKVTQSSRYLVKRTGEKVFLECVQDMDHENMFWYRQDPGLGLRLIYFSYDVKMKEKGDIPEGYSVSREKKERFSLILESASTNQTSMYLCASSLGAGQGYNSPLHFGNGTRLTVT.

The genes are TRBV6-5 and TRBJ2-7; possibly TRBD2 for D (6 bases). The germline V and J ends were trimmed by 7 bases and 5 bases, with 18 bases remaining between them. This CDR3 is built from 14 residues. Germline-derived CDR1 and CDR2 are MNHEY and SVGAGI. CDR3 coding DNA: TGTGCCAGCAAGGACCGGAACGGGAGAAACGAGCAGTACTTC. Amino acids: CASKDRNGRNEQYF.

This chain joins TRBV18 and TRBJ2-5; D is ambiguous. V was clipped by 3 bases and J by 4 bases, with 12 bases between them. The germline V gene has CDR1 KGHSH and CDR2 LQKENI. The CDR3 consists of 14 residues. CDR3 in amino acids: CASSPRVIGETQYF. Written as DNA, the CDR3 is TGTGCCAGCTCACCCCGGGTGATAGGAGAGACCCAGTACTTC.

This chain uses TRBV29-1 with TRBJ2-1, with D unclear. The CDR3 runs to 13 residues. Germline CDR1 reads SQVTM; CDR2 reads ANQGSEA. The ends were cut back, 4 bases at V and 7 bases at J, with 14 bases in the middle. For the CDR3, the DNA is TGCAGCGTTGGGACCCTTATCCGGAATGAGCAGTTCTTC. Encoded protein: CSVGTLIRNEQFF.

The rearrangement links TRBV24-1 to TRBJ2-5; the D gene is possibly TRBD1 (6 bases). In germline, CDR1 is KGHDR, CDR2 SFDVKD. The CDR3 loop spans 15 amino acids. V lost 5 bases, J lost 4 bases, and 16 bases lay in between. In DNA form, the CDR3 reads TGTGCCACCAGTGCCTCGGACAGAGGGGGAGAGACCCAGTACTTC. This sequence encodes CATSASDRGGETQYF.

The table lists this clone with a count of one. The rearrangement uses TRBV6-5 and TRBJ1-1, with TRBD1 identical over 7 bases. Unmatched junction bases numbered 9, after V lost 7 bases and J lost 4 bases. Germline V gene sequence: CDR1 MNHEY, CDR2 SVGAGI. This CDR3 is built from 14 residues. Written as DNA, the CDR3 is TGTGCCAGCACCCCAACCACAGGGGCCACTGAAGCTTTCTTT. Protein product: CASTPTTGATEAFF.

This chain connects TRBV28 to TRBJ1-1; D call uncertain. The V gene's germline CDR1 is MDHEN and CDR2 SYDVKM. V gave up 7 bases and J gave up 7 bases, with 7 bases separating them. CDR3 length: 10 amino acids. CDR3 in amino acids: CASMRLEAFF. For the CDR3, the DNA is TGTGCCAGCATGAGACTTGAAGCTTTCTTT.

The rearrangement uses TRBV29-1 and TRBJ2-7, with no clear D. The CDR3 is made up of 11 amino acids. V dropped 7 bases and J dropped 3 bases, with 10 bases sitting between them. Germline assignment: CDR1 SQVTM and CDR2 ANQGSEA. The CDR3 spells CSARTLYEQYF. In nucleotides, the CDR3 is TGCAGCGCCCGTACCCTCTACGAGCAGTACTTC.

The chain couples TRBV19 to TRBJ2-2; a possible D gene is TRBD1 (6 bases). CDR1 and CDR2 (germline): LNHDA, SQIVND (reference sequence). Deletions cut 9 bases from V and 4 bases from J, with 18 bases between. The CDR3 is made up of 15 amino acids. The CDR3 sequence is CASKDRTRATGELFF. CDR3 nucleotide sequence: TGTGCCAGCAAAGACAGGACTCGGGCCACCGGGGAGCTGTTTTTT. Together with reference TRBV19 and TRBJ2-2, the CDR3 gives the full variable domain: DGGITQSPKYLFRKEGQNVTLSCEQNLNHDAMYWYRQDPGQGLRLIYYSQIVNDFQKGDIAEGYSVSREKKESFPLTVTSAQKNPTAFYLCASKDRTRATGELFFGEGSRLTVL.

This clone was seen a handful of times. The chain recombines TRBV5-1 with TRBJ2-1; TRBD2 matches at 7 bases. CDR3 size: 16 residues. Germline-derived CDR1 and CDR2 are SGHRS and YFSETQ. Trimming took 0 bases from V and 5 from J; bases not matched to a gene: 8. Written as DNA, the CDR3 is TGCGCCAGCAGCTTGGGGCTAGCGGAGGGGAACAATGAGCAGTTCTTC. Residues: CASSLGLAEGNNEQFF.

The chain carries TRBV7-9 and TRBJ1-5, with a tentative D call TRBD1 (5 bases). Per germline, CDR1 SEHNR and CDR2 FQNEAQ (reference sequence). Trimming shortened V by 7 bases and J by 2 bases, and 12 bases separated the two germline ends. The CDR3 spans 14 residues. The CDR3 DNA is TGTGCCAGCACGGGGGGGTACGGCAATCAGCCCCAGCATTTT. Translation gives CASTGGYGNQPQHF.

The chain couples TRBV7-9 to TRBJ2-2, with 9 positions matching TRBD1. J lost 3 bases, V lost 5 bases, and 7 bases had no gene match. The CDR3 contains 16 residues. Germline V gives CDR1 SEHNR, CDR2 FQNEAQ (reference sequence). CDR3 coding DNA: TGTGCCAGCAGCCAAGGGACAGGGTTTTACACCGGGGAGCTGTTTTTT. Protein sequence: CASSQGTGFYTGELFF.

J is TRBJ2-7 and V is TRBV6-2 or TRBV6-3; D is tentatively TRBD1 or TRBD2 (6 bases each). Trimming stripped 4 bases from V and 3 bases from J, with 10 bases between. CDR3 size: 13 residues. Germline V gene lookup returns CDR1 MNHEY and CDR2 SVGEGT. CDR3: CASSWGAVYEQYF. The CDR3 nucleotides read TGTGCCAGCAGTTGGGGGGCTGTCTACGAGCAGTACTTC.

The rearrangement uses TRBV19 and TRBJ2-7, with 11 positions matching TRBD2. Trimming cost V 4 bases and J 5 bases; bases outside gene matches: 7. The germline gives CDR1 LNHDA, CDR2 SQIVND (reference sequence). CDR3 size: 15 residues. The CDR3 sequence is CASSTIAGGPNEQYF. In DNA, the CDR3 is TGTGCCAGTAGTACCATAGCGGGAGGGCCGAACGAGCAGTACTTC. The whole variable domain, filled in from reference TRBV19 and TRBJ2-7, reads DGGITQSPKYLFRKEGQNVTLSCEQNLNHDAMYWYRQDPGQGLRLIYYSQIVNDFQKGDIAEGYSVSREKKESFPLTVTSAQKNPTAFYLCASSTIAGGPNEQYFGPGTRLTVT.